The 28 T cell receptor beta chains given below trace back to one sample, sequenced in a study of shared clonotypes between healthy human individuals (dated by TCRdb to 2018 to 2020). Library prep was done by the immunoSEQ multiplex PCR assay. Drawn from immuneACCESS, this table holds only the in-frame rearrangements with V and J called that TCRdb kept. Clones are partly lost; checked studies trace under half to an unresolved V gene and leave the rest unexplained. This sample gives about 2.1 million clones in total; 93% of them show up just once. The ten largest clones take up approximately 1.7% of the sample. CD8 naive samples were CD45RO-negative cells positively selected for CCR7, giving a CD45RA+CCR7+ population that excluded TemRA cells. Sequenced sample: naive CD8+ T cells from PBMCs. What the cell subset or site label conveys for this sample: CD45RA+CCR7+. These receptors came from a man aged 18 to 35 in good health. Some clones in this sample may be carry-over from other donors' samples.

The chain has TRBV10-3 and TRBJ2-1; 8 bases are a match to TRBD2. Germline-derived CDR1 and CDR2 are ENHRY and SYGVKD. Germline trimming cut 11 bases from V and 0 bases from J; bases unmatched to any gene: 9. This CDR3 region has 15 residues. The CDR3 nucleotides are TGTGCCCTCGCGACTAGCGCCAGCTCCTACAATGAGCAGTTCTTC. This sequence encodes CALATSASSYNEQFF.

This clone appeared once. The V call is TRBV7-2, the J call TRBJ2-1; possible D gene TRBD2, 5 bases. The CDR3 contains 16 residues. Trimming took off 4 bases at V and 0 bases at J, with 13 bases between the two ends. CDR1 and CDR2 (germline): SGHTA, FQGNSA. As DNA, the CDR3 is TGTGCCAGCAGCTCAAGCGGCTTTAGCTCCTACAATGAGCAGTTCTTC. Amino acids: CASSSSGFSSYNEQFF.

The gene calls are TRBV7-2 and TRBJ2-7; 9 bases line up with TRBD1. CDR1 is SGHTA and CDR2 is FQGNSA in the germline V gene. The ends lost 4 bases at V and 2 bases at J; junction bases unmatched: 3. The CDR3 has 14 residues. The CDR3 bases are TGTGCCAGCAGCTCATGGACAGGGGCCTACGAGCAGTACTTC. It codes for CASSSWTGAYEQYF. Filled out from reference TRBV7-2 and TRBJ2-7, the complete variable domain reads GAGVSQSPSNKVTEKGKDVELRCDPISGHTALYWYRQSLGQGLEFLIYFQGNSAPDKSGLPSDRFSAERTGGSVSTLTIQRTQQEDSAVYLCASSSWTGAYEQYFGPGTRLTVT.

The chain joins TRBV27 to TRBJ2-3; D unresolved. V gave up 3 bases and J gave up 0 bases, with 16 bases separating them. The CDR3 consists of 17 residues. Germline V gene data show CDR1 as MNHEY and CDR2 as SMNVEV (reference sequence). The CDR3 sequence: CASSFILASVSTDTQYF. DNA of the CDR3: TGTGCCAGCAGTTTTATCTTGGCGAGTGTTAGCACAGATACGCAGTATTTT.

The chain joins TRBV2 to TRBJ1-2; 8 nucleotides match TRBD1. V lost 4 bases, J lost 0 bases, and 10 bases stayed unmatched. Per germline, CDR1 SNHLY and CDR2 FYNNEI. The CDR3 is 17 residues long. DNA for the CDR3: TGTGCCAGCAGTGTAAGCAGGGGGCCCTCAGCTAACTATGGCTACACCTTC. It yields the protein CASSVSRGPSANYGYTF.

The J gene is TRBJ2-4, the V gene TRBV5-1, with D perhaps TRBD2 (5 bases). Germline V CDR1 and CDR2: SGHRS, YFSETQ. V lost 5 bases and J lost 8, with 14 bases in between. The CDR3 totals 13 residues. The DNA of the CDR3 is TGCGCCAGCAGGCCGGTCGGGGTGGACATTCAGTACTTC. This translates into CASRPVGVDIQYF.

The chain joins TRBV9 to TRBJ2-4, with TRBD2 matching 7 bases. This CDR3 is 16 amino acids long. Trimming took 4 bases from V and 5 from J; bases not matched to a gene: 12. Germline lookup yields CDR1 SGDLS and CDR2 YYNGEE. The CDR3 DNA reads as TGTGCCAGCAGCCCTGGAGGCGGGAGCCTCGAAAACATTCAGTACTTC. Translating it yields CASSPGGGSLENIQYF.

The chain carries TRBV5-1 and TRBJ2-7, with no clear D. V was trimmed by 1 base and J by 2 bases, leaving 4 bases between them. Germline V gene sequence: CDR1 SGHRS, CDR2 YFSETQ. The CDR3 is 12 residues long. Here the CDR3 DNA reads TGCGCCAGCAGCTTGCGGCCCTACGAGCAGTACTTC. It codes for CASSLRPYEQYF. The whole variable domain, remainder taken from reference TRBV5-1 and TRBJ2-7, is KAGVTQTPRYLIKTRGQQVTLSCSPISGHRSVSWYQQTPGQGLQFLFEYFSETQRNKGNFPGRFSGRQFSNSRSEMNVSTLELGDSALYLCASSLRPYEQYFGPGTRLTVT.

Worth noting for this clone: The junction and the germline gene differ at one end; a read error may be behind it. V gene TRBV11-2 combines with J gene TRBJ2-5; TRBD2 matches at 8 bases. CDR3 size: 12 residues. Germline loops: CDR1 SGHAT, CDR2 FQNNGV. This CDR3 reads CASSLAGGPPHF. For the CDR3, the DNA is TGTGCCAGCAGCTTAGCGGGAGGGCCCCCCCACTTC.

The count of this clone is one. The genes are TRBV28 and TRBJ2-5; 7 nucleotides align to TRBD1. In germline, CDR1 is MDHEN, CDR2 SYDVKM. The J segment lost 4 bases and the V segment lost 9 bases, leaving 11 bases of the junction unmatched. The CDR3 has 14 amino acids. In nucleotides, the CDR3 is TGTGCCAGTCTCGTTACAGGGGCCGGAGAGACCCAGTACTTC. Translating it yields CASLVTGAGETQYF.

The chain has TRBV7-2 and TRBJ2-7, with TRBD2 matching 10 bases. Germline loops: CDR1 SGHTA, CDR2 FQGNSA. J was trimmed by 3 bases and V by 5 bases; bases with no gene match: 13. The CDR3 is made up of 17 amino acids. The CDR3 region has the DNA TGTGCCAGCAGCATTAGTAACCCACTAGCGGGAATCTACGAGCAGTACTTC. It translates to CASSISNPLAGIYEQYF.

The chain combines TRBV7-9 with TRBJ1-1; D perhaps matches TRBD1 (6 bases). CDR1 and CDR2 (germline): SEHNR, FQNEAQ (reference sequence). V shed 4 bases and J shed 6 bases, with 18 bases lying between them. This CDR3 region has 15 residues. The CDR3 DNA reads TGTGCCAGCAGCTGGGGGATACAGGGAGGCCCTGAAGCTTTCTTT. Translating gives CASSWGIQGGPEAFF.

This clone occurred a few times. The chain combines TRBV9 with TRBJ1-1, with TRBD1 identical over 7 bases. Germline values: CDR1 SGDLS, CDR2 YYNGEE. V was clipped by 4 bases and J by 7 bases; unmatched bases: 4. The CDR3 covers 12 residues. In nucleotides, the CDR3 is TGTGCCAGCAGCCCGGGACAGCTTGAAGCTTTCTTT. Protein product: CASSPGQLEAFF.

The gene calls are TRBV9 and TRBJ2-2; D possibly corresponds to TRBD1 (7 bases). The CDR3 sequence is 17 residues long. The V gene's germline CDR1 is SGDLS and CDR2 YYNGEE. V lost 3 bases to trimming and J lost 2 bases, with 17 bases between them. The CDR3 loop reads CASSAGGLFSNTGELFF. CDR3 coding DNA: TGTGCCAGCAGCGCAGGGGGACTTTTTTCCAACACCGGGGAGCTGTTTTTT.

This chain links TRBV27 with TRBJ2-3; 9 positions match TRBD2. Germline lookup yields CDR1 MNHEY and CDR2 SMNVEV (reference sequence). The CDR3 has 15 residues. The ends lost 3 bases at V and 5 bases at J; junction bases unmatched: 6. The CDR3 protein is CASSFSGSRGDTQYF. CDR3 nucleotide sequence: TGTGCCAGCAGTTTTAGCGGGAGTAGGGGAGATACGCAGTATTTT.

This sequence joins TRBV9 and TRBJ2-7; D gene uncertain. CDR1 and CDR2 (germline): SGDLS, YYNGEE. The CDR3 is made up of 13 amino acids. Deletions cut 4 bases from V and 4 bases from J, with 12 bases between. The CDR3 here is CASSRSLTYEQYF. CDR3 nucleotide sequence: TGTGCCAGCAGCAGGTCTTTGACGTACGAGCAGTACTTC.

A word on this clone: At the DNA level, this CDR3 is encoded by other sequences in the same sample as well. CDR3 protein: CASSLWGGELFF. The CDR3, as DNA: TGTGCCAGCAGTTTATGGGGGGGGGAGCTGTTTTTT. The chain couples TRBV27 to TRBJ2-2; D may correspond to TRBD1 or TRBD2 (5 bases each). The CDR3 length is 12 residues. V lost 1 base and J 8 bases, leaving 5 bases between the germline ends. CDR1 is MNHEY and CDR2 is SMNVEV in the germline V gene (reference sequence).

This clone was seen just once. The chain links TRBV28 to TRBJ2-7, with D hard to call. The CDR3 length is 12 residues. Deletions cut 5 bases from V and 5 bases from J, with 10 bases between. CDR1 and CDR2 (germline): MDHEN, SYDVKM. The CDR3 nucleotides are TGTGCCAGCAGTCCGTCTTTGGACGAGCAGTACTTC. Amino acids: CASSPSLDEQYF.

This rearrangement joins TRBV9 to TRBJ1-5, with a possible D match to TRBD1 (6 bases). This CDR3 spans 15 amino acids. Germline assignment: CDR1 SGDLS and CDR2 YYNGEE. Trimming removed 4 bases at V and 4 bases at J, with 15 bases between. For the CDR3, the DNA is TGTGCCAGCAGCCCATACCCCACAGGGAATCAGCCCCAGCATTTT. This codes for CASSPYPTGNQPQHF.

This rearrangement joins TRBV28 to TRBJ1-5; D is perhaps TRBD1 (5 bases). The V end lost 7 bases, the J end lost 1 base, and 11 bases lay between the germline ends. Germline lookup yields CDR1 MDHEN and CDR2 SYDVKM. The CDR3 spans 14 residues. CDR3 loop: CASTGGRSNQPQHF. DNA for the CDR3: TGTGCCAGCACTGGGGGAAGGAGCAATCAGCCCCAGCATTTT.

The chain joins TRBV28 to TRBJ1-4; D remains unclear. The length of the CDR3 is 14 residues. The germline CDR1 and CDR2 sequences are MDHEN and SYDVKM. Trimming cost V 2 bases and J 8 bases, with 12 bases left between them. The CDR3 DNA sequence: TGTGCCAGCAGTTTAGCCCCCGGGATAGAAAAACTGTTTTTT. Encoded protein: CASSLAPGIEKLFF. The whole variable domain, filled in from reference TRBV28 and TRBJ1-4, reads DVKVTQSSRYLVKRTGEKVFLECVQDMDHENMFWYRQDPGLGLRLIYFSYDVKMKEKGDIPEGYSVSREKKERFSLILESASTNQTSMYLCASSLAPGIEKLFFGSGTQLSVL.

CDR3 coding DNA: TGCGCCAGCAGAATTGGGCCGACCTACGAGCAGTACTTC. This translates into CASRIGPTYEQYF. The gene calls are TRBV5-1 and TRBJ2-7; D is unresolved. CDR1 SGHRS and CDR2 YFSETQ come from the germline V gene. The CDR3 length is 13 residues. V was pared by 5 bases and J by 2 bases, with 11 bases between.

The gene calls are TRBV2 and TRBJ2-1, with TRBD2 matching over 9 bases. CDR3 length: 14 residues. CDR1 is SNHLY, CDR2 FYNNEI, per germline. The ends lost 7 bases at V and 7 bases at J; junction bases unmatched: 8. The DNA for the CDR3 is TGTGCCAGCACGCGCGGGAGGGCCGGGAATGAGCAGTTCTTC. Protein: CASTRGRAGNEQFF.

A word on this clone: Different DNA sequences within this sample yield the same CDR3. J is TRBJ2-7 and V is TRBV6-5, with D maybe TRBD2 (5 bases). The CDR3 covers 16 residues. V was pared by 0 bases and J by 0 bases, with 12 bases between. The V gene's germline CDR1 is MNHEY and CDR2 SVGAGI. The CDR3 coding sequence is TGTGCCAGCAGTTACTCGAGTGGGGAGAGCTCCTACGAGCAGTACTTC. Translation gives CASSYSSGESSYEQYF.

The gene calls are TRBV11-2 and TRBJ1-4, with 8 nucleotides matching TRBD1. The CDR3 contains 14 residues. The V gene's germline CDR1 is SGHAT and CDR2 FQNNGV. V was clipped by 4 bases and J by 7 bases; unmatched bases: 5. The CDR3 protein is CASSWSGTGEKLFF. The CDR3 DNA reads as TGTGCCAGCAGCTGGTCCGGGACAGGTGAAAAACTGTTTTTT.

The chain combines TRBV6-5 with TRBJ2-1; 8 nucleotides align to TRBD1. The germline gives CDR1 MNHEY, CDR2 SVGAGI. CDR3 length: 15 amino acids. The V and J ends lost 6 bases and 7 bases, in that order; junction bases with no gene match: 11. The CDR3 sequence is CASRPDRGINNEQFF. The CDR3 bases are TGTGCCAGCAGACCCGACAGGGGAATTAATAATGAGCAGTTCTTC.

This clone was seen just once. V usage is TRBV19 and J usage is TRBJ1-1, with TRBD1 as a possible D gene (6 bases). V shed 8 bases and J shed 6 bases, with 25 bases lying between them. The CDR3 loop spans 16 amino acids. The germline V gene has CDR1 LNHDA and CDR2 SQIVND (reference sequence). The CDR3: CASLSVTGDPPPEAFF. DNA for the CDR3: TGTGCCAGTCTCAGTGTGACAGGAGATCCCCCGCCTGAAGCTTTCTTT.

V gene TRBV6-6 combines with J gene TRBJ2-7; D gene unclear. The CDR3 covers 15 residues. The germline V and J ends were trimmed by 0 bases and 3 bases, with 12 bases remaining between them. The germline CDR1 and CDR2 sequences are MNHNY and SVGAGI (reference sequence). Here the CDR3 reads CASSYSEGPLYEQYF. In DNA, the CDR3 is TGTGCCAGCAGTTACTCGGAAGGACCGCTCTACGAGCAGTACTTC.